The present entry profiles one T cell receptor (beta chain) with its context. What it binds is unknown. This CDR3 spans 15 amino acids. Germline CDR1 is SGHTA and CDR2 is FQGTGA. V was cut by 2 bases and J by 1 base, with 6 bases left in between. The entry originates in a study of T-cell memory formation after mild COVID-19. Study-wide results and caveats: What remained unconfirmed was the SARS-CoV-2 specificity of second-wave clones peaking on day 37. Some clones that responded were present in memory (sampled pre-infection), which suggests cross-reactive memory joined.

TCRdb itself ran the 5' RACE reads through MiXCR, one entry per CDR3 protein. The data contain about 430,000 distinct CDR3 sequences, roughly 24% of them singletons. Sequencing was done on a sample of PBMCs or a T cell subset sorted from them (not recorded which). The TCR comes from an adult woman who had mild COVID-19 (a few samples of this study predate the infection). Cell type and time point are not known. This rearrangement joins TRBV7-3 to TRBJ2-6, with unresolved D. The chain's CDR3 is CASSLARSGANVLTF. For the CDR3, the DNA is TGTGCCAGCAGCTTAGCCAGGTCTGGGGCCAACGTCCTGACTTTC.